A selection of T cell receptor beta chains follows, all from one sample in a study of blood T cell repertoires in COVID-19. Profiled with immunoSEQ multiplex PCR; TCRdb holds only in-frame clones, not every one. The top ten hold 4.1% of the sample, which has more than 30,000 clones, 90% to 95% seen once. Material: peripheral blood. These receptors all stem from a human donor with active COVID-19. The donor label of this sample is uncertain. Both conserved end residues are part of each CDR3. A D gene is named only where the DNA matches it firmly. Not every row has a clone size; where given, it reads once, few, many or a size class.

D: TRBD2; V: TRBV27; J: TRBJ2-1; size: .; CDR3: CASSLLLGGAYNEQFF; DNA: TGTGCCAGCAGTTTACTCCTCGGGGGGGCTTACAATGAGCAGTTCTTC
D: .; V: TRBV7-6; J: TRBJ2-2; size: .; CDR3: CASSPLAPTGELFF; DNA: TGTGCCAGCAGCCCTCTAGCTCCAACCGGGGAGCTGTTTTTT
D: TRBD2; V: TRBV10-3; J: TRBJ2-1; size: .; CDR3: CAISERVGGTYNEQFF; DNA: TGTGCCATCAGTGAGCGCGTGGGGGGGACCTACAATGAGCAGTTCTTC
D: .; V: TRBV5-1; J: TRBJ1-4; size: .; CDR3: CASSLDRGGNEKLFF; DNA: TGCGCCAGCAGCTTGGATAGGGGTGGTAATGAAAAACTGTTTTTT
D: .; V: TRBV19; J: TRBJ1-5; size: .; CDR3: CASSIDPRIPTVRQPQHF; DNA: TGTGCCAGTAGTATAGATCCGCGTATCCCCACGGTGCGTCAGCCCCAGCATTTT
D: TRBD1; V: TRBV2; J: TRBJ1-1; size: .; CDR3: CASTLDRGTAFF; DNA: TGTGCCAGCACTCTGGACAGGGGAACGGCTTTCTTT
D: .; V: TRBV5-6; J: TRBJ2-7; size: .; CDR3: CASSLFFSDREDYEQYF; DNA: TGTGCCAGCAGCTTGTTCTTTTCCGACAGGGAGGACTACGAGCAGTACTTC
D: TRBD2; V: TRBV27; J: TRBJ2-1; size: .; CDR3: CASSSLAGGYNEQFF; DNA: TGTGCCAGCAGTTCACTAGCGGGGGGCTACAATGAGCAGTTCTTC
D: TRBD2; V: TRBV4-1; J: TRBJ2-3; size: .; CDR3: CASSQDGAGAAQNTDTQYF; DNA: TGCGCCAGCAGCCAAGACGGAGCGGGGGCCGCCCAGAACACAGATACGCAGTATTTT
D: TRBD2; V: TRBV18; J: TRBJ2-7; size: .; CDR3: CASSPAGGYEQYF; DNA: TGTGCCAGCTCACCAGCGGGGGGTTACGAGCAGTACTTC
D: TRBD2; V: TRBV7-9; J: TRBJ2-3; size: .; CDR3: CASSRGVGGDTDTQYF; DNA: TGTGCCAGCAGCCGCGGCGTGGGAGGGGACACAGATACGCAGTATTTT
D: .; V: TRBV28; J: TRBJ1-2; size: .; CDR3: CASSLWSEPGNYGYTF; DNA: TGTGCCAGCAGTTTATGGAGTGAGCCAGGTAACTATGGCTACACCTTC
D: TRBD1; V: TRBV24-1; J: TRBJ2-1; size: .; CDR3: CATSPRDRDYNEQFF; DNA: TGTGCCACCAGCCCCCGGGACAGGGATTACAATGAGCAGTTCTTC
D: .; V: TRBV12-3/TRBV12-4; J: TRBJ1-2; size: .; CDR3: CASSQTDSPYTF; DNA: TGTGCCAGCAGTCAAACGGACAGTCCTTACACCTTC
D: TRBD1; V: TRBV19; J: TRBJ1-2; size: .; CDR3: CASSIGARTGYGYTF; DNA: TGTGCCAGTAGTATAGGGGCAAGGACAGGGTACGGCTACACCTTC
D: .; V: TRBV19; J: TRBJ1-1; size: .; CDR3: CASSIHTANTEAFF; DNA: TGTGCCAGTAGCATACATACAGCGAACACTGAAGCTTTCTTT
D: TRBD2; V: TRBV29-1; J: TRBJ2-1; size: .; CDR3: CSVITLSGRSYNEQFF; DNA: TGCAGCGTTATTACCTTAAGCGGGAGATCCTACAATGAGCAGTTCTTC
D: TRBD1; V: TRBV6-2/TRBV6-3; J: TRBJ1-1; size: .; CDR3: CASSPYNPTGVVSEAFF; DNA: TGTGCCAGCAGCCCTTATAATCCAACAGGGGTAGTATCTGAAGCTTTCTTT
D: TRBD2; V: TRBV5-1; J: TRBJ2-5; size: .; CDR3: CASVLAGGEETQYF; DNA: TGCGCCAGCGTCCTAGCGGGGGGCGAAGAGACCCAGTACTTC
D: .; V: TRBV23-1; J: TRBJ1-3; size: .; CDR3: CASSLPGHYSGNTIYF; DNA: TGCGCCAGCAGTCTACCGGGACACTACTCTGGAAACACCATATATTTT
D: TRBD1; V: TRBV5-8; J: TRBJ1-1; size: .; CDR3: CASSSTGGSTEAFF; DNA: TGTGCCAGCAGCTCAACAGGGGGAAGCACTGAAGCTTTCTTT
D: TRBD1; V: TRBV19; J: TRBJ1-5; size: .; CDR3: CASSTKTGGNQPQHF; DNA: TGTGCCAGTAGTACGAAGACAGGGGGCAATCAGCCCCAGCATTTT
D: .; V: TRBV6-1; J: TRBJ1-5; size: .; CDR3: CASSEAAVGSNQPQHF; DNA: TGTGCCAGCAGTGAAGCCGCGGTTGGGAGCAATCAGCCCCAGCATTTT
D: .; V: TRBV5-6; J: TRBJ2-7; size: .; CDR3: CASSFGGNNPYEQYF; DNA: TGTGCCAGCAGCTTCGGAGGGAATAATCCCTACGAGCAGTACTTC
D: .; V: TRBV23-1; J: TRBJ2-1; size: .; CDR3: CASSQSTGTTYNEQFF; DNA: TGCGCCAGCAGTCAATCGACGGGGACAACTTACAATGAGCAGTTCTTC
D: TRBD2; V: TRBV18; J: TRBJ2-5; size: .; CDR3: CASSPAGGSETQYF; DNA: TGTGCCAGCTCACCGGCGGGAGGGAGTGAGACCCAGTACTTC
D: TRBD2; V: TRBV7-9; J: TRBJ2-3; size: .; CDR3: CASSLGSAGPTDTQYF; DNA: TGTGCCAGCAGCTTGGGGTCAGCGGGACCCACAGATACGCAGTATTTT
D: TRBD2; V: TRBV5-5; J: TRBJ2-7; size: .; CDR3: CASSLRGTSGSYEQYF; DNA: TGTGCCAGCAGCTTGCGGGGGACTAGCGGTTCCTACGAGCAGTACTTC
D: .; V: TRBV18; J: TRBJ1-1; size: .; CDR3: CASSQKVQGGEAFF; DNA: TGTGCCAGCTCACAGAAGGTTCAAGGAGGTGAAGCTTTCTTT
D: .; V: TRBV19; J: TRBJ1-6; size: few; CDR3: CASRTDSSYNSPLHF; DNA: TGTGCCAGTCGAACGGACAGCTCCTATAATTCACCCCTCCACTTT
D: .; V: TRBV12-3/TRBV12-4; J: TRBJ1-1; size: .; CDR3: CASSPFHITEAFF; DNA: TGTGCCAGCAGCCCCTTCCACATCACTGAAGCTTTCTTT
D: .; V: TRBV9; J: TRBJ1-4; size: .; CDR3: CASSVGGATNEKLFF; DNA: TGTGCCAGCAGCGTAGGGGGGGCAACTAATGAAAAACTGTTTTTT
D: .; V: TRBV4-1; J: TRBJ2-7; size: .; CDR3: CASSQGPEQYF; DNA: TGCGCCAGCAGCCAAGGGCCCGAGCAGTACTTC
D: TRBD2; V: TRBV7-2; J: TRBJ2-3; size: .; CDR3: CARGGAGTPDTQYF; DNA: TGTGCCCGGGGAGGGGCGGGGACCCCAGATACGCAGTATTTT
D: .; V: TRBV25-1; J: TRBJ1-4; size: .; CDR3: CASSEYRGQNEKLFF; DNA: TGTGCCAGCAGTGAATACAGGGGACAAAATGAAAAACTGTTTTTT
D: .; V: TRBV24-1; J: TRBJ2-1; size: .; CDR3: CATSDRETRGGVGSYNEQFF; DNA: TGTGCCACCAGTGACCGTGAGACCAGGGGTGGGGTAGGATCCTACAATGAGCAGTTCTTC
D: .; V: TRBV7-9; J: TRBJ1-2; size: .; CDR3: CASSSDSHYGYTF; DNA: TGTGCCAGCAGCTCTGACAGCCACTATGGCTACACCTTC
D: TRBD1; V: TRBV28; J: TRBJ2-7; size: .; CDR3: CASSSPTGVGEQYF; DNA: TGTGCCAGCAGTTCCCCGACAGGGGTGGGGGAGCAGTACTTC
D: .; V: TRBV6-5; J: TRBJ1-2; size: .; CDR3: CASEGDNYGYTF; DNA: TGTGCCAGTGAAGGGGATAACTATGGCTACACCTTC
D: .; V: TRBV7-2; J: TRBJ2-5; size: .; CDR3: CASSPRGQETQYF; DNA: TGTGCCAGCAGCCCCAGGGGACAAGAGACCCAGTACTTC
D: TRBD2; V: TRBV7-2; J: TRBJ2-3; size: .; CDR3: CASSPRLAGNTDTQYF; DNA: TGTGCCAGCAGCCCCCGACTAGCGGGGAACACAGATACGCAGTATTTT
D: .; V: TRBV12-5; J: TRBJ2-3; size: .; CDR3: CASGSGGQSVDTQYF; DNA: TGTGCTAGTGGTTCCGGAGGCCAATCTGTAGATACGCAGTATTTT
D: TRBD1; V: TRBV7-2; J: TRBJ2-4; size: .; CDR3: CASSLFGGGQGGQGNIQYF; DNA: TGTGCCAGCAGCTTATTTGGTGGGGGACAGGGTGGGCAGGGAAACATTCAGTACTTC
D: TRBD2; V: TRBV2; J: TRBJ2-1; size: .; CDR3: CASSISGGAWNEQFF; DNA: TGTGCCAGCAGTATTAGCGGGGGGGCGTGGAATGAGCAGTTCTTC
D: .; V: TRBV25-1; J: TRBJ1-2; size: .; CDR3: CASSDSGLYYGYTF; DNA: TGTGCCAGCAGTGATTCGGGTCTATACTATGGCTACACCTTC
D: .; V: TRBV29-1; J: TRBJ2-6; size: .; CDR3: CSVSGTGANVLTF; DNA: TGCAGCGTCTCAGGGACTGGGGCCAACGTCCTGACTTTC
D: .; V: TRBV7-9; J: TRBJ2-5; size: .; CDR3: CASSLFAREQGGEETQYF; DNA: TGTGCCAGCAGCTTATTCGCCAGGGAACAAGGAGGGGAAGAGACCCAGTACTTC
D: .; V: TRBV6-2/TRBV6-3; J: TRBJ2-1; size: .; CDR3: CASSYGVAGLNEQFF; DNA: TGTGCCAGCAGTTACGGAGTCGCAGGGTTAAATGAGCAGTTCTTC
D: TRBD1; V: TRBV19; J: TRBJ2-3; size: .; CDR3: CASRSSTGGPSTDTQYF; DNA: TGTGCCAGCAGGTCATCCACAGGGGGCCCCAGCACAGATACGCAGTATTTT
D: TRBD1; V: TRBV28; J: TRBJ2-7; size: .; CDR3: CATLQGPTYSYEQYF; DNA: TGTGCCACCTTACAGGGGCCAACATACTCCTACGAGCAGTACTTC
D: TRBD1; V: TRBV4-1; J: TRBJ2-7; size: .; CDR3: CASSTGTGIFPSYEQYF; DNA: TGCGCCAGCAGCACCGGGACAGGGATCTTCCCGTCCTACGAGCAGTACTTC
D: TRBD2; V: TRBV5-1; J: TRBJ2-3; size: .; CDR3: CASSLTETSLHTQYF; DNA: TGCGCCAGCAGCCTTACAGAGACTAGCCTCCATACGCAGTATTTT
D: .; V: TRBV20-1; J: TRBJ1-3; size: .; CDR3: CSASQSRITGNTIYF; DNA: TGCAGTGCTAGTCAGTCCAGGATTACTGGAAACACCATATATTTT
D: TRBD2; V: TRBV18; J: TRBJ2-2; size: .; CDR3: CASSPTLAVANTGELFF; DNA: TGTGCCAGCTCACCAACGCTAGCGGTCGCGAACACCGGGGAGCTGTTTTTT